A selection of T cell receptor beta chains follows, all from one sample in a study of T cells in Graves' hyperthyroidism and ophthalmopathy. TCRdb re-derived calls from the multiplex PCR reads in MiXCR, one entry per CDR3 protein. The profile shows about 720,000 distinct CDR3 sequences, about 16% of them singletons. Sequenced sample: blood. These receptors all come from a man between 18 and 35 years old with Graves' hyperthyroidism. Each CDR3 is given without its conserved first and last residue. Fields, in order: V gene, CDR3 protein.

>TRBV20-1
SARDGGRGGEKLF
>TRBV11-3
ASSLRGPSDEQF
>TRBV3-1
ASSQEATGEHTGELF
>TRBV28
ASSPPGTGPGETQY
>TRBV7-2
ASSFGGTSSYEQY
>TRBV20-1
SARSGGLAGINEQF
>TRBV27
ASSYNYGTGASNYGYT
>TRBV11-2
ASSLDGAGGPNTGELF
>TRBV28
GSGGHGNQPQH
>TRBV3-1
ASSQNPGGSETQY
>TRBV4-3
ASSQGLAGVGRRGAQY
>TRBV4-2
ASSQDQGSGRAARTDTQY
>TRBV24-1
ATSASAGANVLT
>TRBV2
ASSSRGPFGQPQH
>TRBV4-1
ASSQEGGRGETQY
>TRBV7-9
ASSLKVGGSYNEQF
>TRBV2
ASRRTGAVYEQY
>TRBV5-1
ASSLATETRTNYGYT
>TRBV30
AWRDRRGLYNSPLH
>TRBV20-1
SASSGARGSYNEQF
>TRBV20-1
SARDYRAGDTQY
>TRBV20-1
SAIEAGTPFYEQY
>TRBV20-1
SASGLGVSYEQY
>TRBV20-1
SARGRTGTDTQY